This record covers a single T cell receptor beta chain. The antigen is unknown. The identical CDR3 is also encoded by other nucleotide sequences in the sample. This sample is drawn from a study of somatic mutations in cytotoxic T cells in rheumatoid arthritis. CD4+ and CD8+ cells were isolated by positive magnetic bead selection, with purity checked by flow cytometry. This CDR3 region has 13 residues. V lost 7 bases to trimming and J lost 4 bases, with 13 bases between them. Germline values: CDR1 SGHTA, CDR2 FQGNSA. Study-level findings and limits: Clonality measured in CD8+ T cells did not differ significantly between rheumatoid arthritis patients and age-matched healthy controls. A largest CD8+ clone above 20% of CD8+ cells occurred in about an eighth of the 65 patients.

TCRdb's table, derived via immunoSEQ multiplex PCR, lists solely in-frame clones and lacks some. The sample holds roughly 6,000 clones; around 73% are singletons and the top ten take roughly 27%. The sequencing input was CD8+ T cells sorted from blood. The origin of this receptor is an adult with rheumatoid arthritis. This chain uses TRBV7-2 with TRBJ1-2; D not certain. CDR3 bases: TGTGCCAGCACTTCTCATCTTTTCTATGGCTACACCTTC. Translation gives CASTSHLFYGYTF. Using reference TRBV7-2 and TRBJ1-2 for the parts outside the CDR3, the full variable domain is GAGVSQSPSNKVTEKGKDVELRCDPISGHTALYWYRQSLGQGLEFLIYFQGNSAPDKSGLPSDRFSAERTGGSVSTLTIQRTQQEDSAVYLCASTSHLFYGYTFGSGTRLTVV.